Listed below are T cell receptor beta chains from one sample, sequenced in a study of cytomegalovirus exposure and HLA in healthy donors. Repertoires were generated with immunoSEQ multiplex PCR, while TCRdb's copy carries only in-frame clones and drops some. The sample consists of about 56,000 clones, just over 90% of them appearing once. The sample taken for sequencing was PBMCs. The origin of the receptors is a young man in good health and CMV-seronegative. CDR3s include the opening cysteine and the closing phenylalanine or tryptophan. The D gene is left open where the match is weak. Some rows have no size entry. The others give once, few or many, or a class for an expanded clone.

TRBJ2-5 . TRBV4-3 . CASSQGGRDQETQYF TGCGCCAGCAGCCAAGGGGGCCGTGACCAAGAGACCCAGTACTTC
TRBJ2-2 . TRBV9 . CASSESSRLTGELFF TGTGCCAGCAGCGAATCTAGCAGACTCACCGGGGAGCTGTTTTTT
TRBJ2-2 . TRBV28 TRBD2 CASSWRTRGTGELFF TGTGCCAGCAGTTGGAGGACTAGAGGGACCGGGGAGCTGTTTTTT
TRBJ2-3 . TRBV28 TRBD2 CASSFGAGGGPDTQYF TGTGCCAGCAGTTTCGGAGCGGGGGGCGGCCCAGATACGCAGTATTTT
TRBJ2-3 . TRBV15 . CATSRVLGAGADTQYF TGTGCCACCAGCAGAGTCCTGGGAGCTGGGGCAGATACGCAGTATTTT
TRBJ2-3 . TRBV7-2 . CASSFGHLSTDTQYF TGTGCCAGCAGCTTCGGACACCTTAGCACAGATACGCAGTATTTT
TRBJ1-1 once TRBV5-8 . CASSGTQMNTEAFF TGTGCCAGCAGCGGCACCCAGATGAACACTGAAGCTTTCTTT
TRBJ2-7 . TRBV6-6 . CASSWGRGSSAYEQYF TGTGCCAGCAGTTGGGGAAGAGGGAGCAGCGCCTACGAGCAGTACTTC
TRBJ2-5 . TRBV28 TRBD2 CASSLFWTRKETQYF TGTGCCAGCAGTTTGTTTTGGACTAGAAAAGAGACCCAGTACTTC
TRBJ2-1 . TRBV9 TRBD2 CASSGRPSGMKLYEQFF TGTGCCAGCAGCGGCCGACCTAGCGGGATGAAGTTATATGAGCAGTTCTTC
TRBJ1-3 . TRBV10-3 . CAISGQTGNTIYF TGTGCCATCAGTGGTCAGACTGGAAACACCATATATTTT
TRBJ2-2 . TRBV27 TRBD2 CASRTSSTGELFF TGTGCCAGCAGGACTAGCAGCACCGGGGAGCTGTTTTTT
TRBJ1-5 . TRBV15 . CATHGGNSNQPRHF TGTGCCACCCACGGGGGGAATAGCAATCAGCCCCGGCATTTT
TRBJ2-1 . TRBV4-2 . CASSPLDNEQFF TGTGCCAGCAGCCCCCTAGACAATGAGCAGTTCTTC
TRBJ2-7 . TRBV21-1 . CASSKDGKNSYEQYF TGTGCCAGCAGCAAAGACGGGAAGAACTCCTACGAGCAGTACTTC
TRBJ1-5 . TRBV7-9 . CASSFGPSQPQHF TGTGCCAGCAGCTTTGGGCCGTCGCAGCCCCAGCATTTT
TRBJ1-2 . TRBV7-2 TRBD1 CASSLAVGTGDAGNYGYTF TGTGCCAGCAGCTTAGCCGTTGGGACAGGGGACGCCGGGAACTATGGCTACACCTTC